This T cell receptor (beta chain) was retrieved from a study of blood T cell repertoires in COVID-19. Whole-study context: The study drew acute and convalescent COVID-19 samples from the United States, Italy and Spain.

Trimming removed 3 bases at V and 0 bases at J, with 17 bases between. This CDR3 has 17 residues. The germline V gene has CDR1 MNHEY and CDR2 SMNVEV (reference sequence). In the original workflow: Nucleated cell counts were estimated from reference gene primer amplification. Generated by immunoSEQ multiplex PCR, the TCRdb table keeps only in-frame clones and is missing some. The D gene and trimming were derived from the DNA, and the V and J assignments and clone size from that table. The sample shows 75,000 to 85,000 clones, 88% of them seen only once. The sequenced material came from peripheral blood. The gene calls are TRBV27 and TRBJ1-1, with D perhaps TRBD1 (5 bases). This clonotype was sampled from a human donor in a cohort sampled during active COVID-19. CDR3 coding DNA: TGTGCCAGCAGTTTTCGAAGGGGAAACCTCGTGAACACTGAAGCTTTCTTT. It encodes CASSFRRGNLVNTEAFF.